These T cell receptor beta chains were read from a single sample in a study of T cell repertoires in cytomegalovirus infection. These receptors have no known antigen. TCRdb called the reads again in MiXCR, with one record for every CDR3 protein. The data show about 770,000 distinct CDR3 sequences, roughly 29% seen once. Sequences were derived from cultured CD8+ T cells from PBMCs, sampled from culture after CMV antigen stimulation. The receptors were sampled from a human donor in good health (CMV status not recorded). Some clones in this sample may be carry-over from other donors' samples. Both conserved end residues are part of each CDR3. The order of the fields is D gene, J gene, clone size, V gene, CDR3 DNA, CDR3 protein. The D gene is left open where the match is weak. A clone size is listed for some rows: how often the clone was seen (once, few, many), or a class if it is expanded.

>NA|TRBJ2-1|NA|TRBV7-9
TGTGCCAGCAGCTTAGCCCGGACTGAGCAGTTCTTC
CASSLARTEQFF
>NA|TRBJ1-5|NA|TRBV6-1
TGTGCCAGCAGTGAAAGGGTGCGGGACAATCAGCCCCAGCATTTT
CASSERVRDNQPQHF
>NA|TRBJ1-5|few|TRBV15
TGTGCCACCAGCAGCCGGGACTCTCAGCCCCAGCATTTT
CATSSRDSQPQHF
>NA|TRBJ1-1|few|TRBV5-6
TGTGCCAGCAGCCGAACCCCCCAGGGTGTGAACACTGAAGCTTTCTTT
CASSRTPQGVNTEAFF
>NA|TRBJ1-1|few|TRBV3-1
TGTGCCAGCAGCCAAGTTTACCAGAACACTGAAGCTTTCTTT
CASSQVYQNTEAFF
>NA|TRBJ2-2|few|TRBV7-2
TGTGCCAGCAGCTTAGACGCAGGGGAAACCGGGGAGCTGTTTTTT
CASSLDAGETGELFF
>NA|TRBJ1-2|NA|TRBV27
TGTGCCAGCAGTCCCGAAGGGGCGAGGTACTACACCTTC
CASSPEGARYYTF
>NA|TRBJ2-7|NA|TRBV5-1
TGCGCCAGCAGCTTGGATCTGAACGAGCAGTACTTC
CASSLDLNEQYF
>TRBD2|TRBJ2-4|many|TRBV2
TGTGCCAGCAGTGAAACGGCTAGCGGGGGGGCCGCCGGAAACATTCAGTACTTC
CASSETASGGAAGNIQYF
>NA|TRBJ2-3|NA|TRBV27
TGTGCCAGCAGGAGGGGGGAGCAAGGAAAGACAGATACGCAGTATTTT
CASRRGEQGKTDTQYF
>NA|TRBJ2-3|NA|TRBV7-6
TGTGCCAGCAGCTTAGGGGCAGGTGGGGATACGCAGTATTTT
CASSLGAGGDTQYF
>NA|TRBJ1-1|NA|TRBV6-5
TGTGCCAGCAGTTACAGCGCTCTAGGGGGGCGTAAAACTGAAGCTTTCTTT
CASSYSALGGRKTEAFF
>NA|TRBJ1-2|once|TRBV11-2
TGTGCCAGCAGCTCCCCAGGGATGGCCGCCGTAAAGGGGTACGGCTACACCTTC
CASSSPGMAAVKGYGYTF
>NA|TRBJ2-2|NA|TRBV4-3
TGCGCCAGCAGCCAAGAATGGGCAGCCTCGAACACCGGGGAGCTGTTTTTT
CASSQEWAASNTGELFF
>NA|TRBJ2-1|NA|TRBV7-9
TGTGCCAGCAGCCTGACCGGGAACCTCTACGAGCAGTTCTTC
CASSLTGNLYEQFF
>TRBD1|TRBJ1-2|NA|TRBV9
TGTGCCAGCAGCGTAGCAGGGGGCCGGGGGAGTGGCTACACCTTC
CASSVAGGRGSGYTF
>NA|TRBJ2-1|NA|TRBV28
TGTGCCAGCAGTGAGCCGGGGCCGAATGAGCAGTTCTTC
CASSEPGPNEQFF
>TRBD1|TRBJ2-5|few|TRBV7-9
TGTGCCAGCAGCCCCAGGGACAGGGTTAGAGAGACCCAGTACTTC
CASSPRDRVRETQYF
>NA|TRBJ2-2|NA|TRBV24-1
TGTGCCACCAGTGAAGGCAGAAACACCGGGGAGCTGTTTTTT
CATSEGRNTGELFF
>NA|TRBJ2-2|NA|TRBV6-6
TGTGCCAGCAGTTACTCTTGGGAGGAGACTAGACACACCGGGGAGCTGTTTTTT
CASSYSWEETRHTGELFF
>NA|TRBJ2-1|NA|TRBV27
TGTGCCAGCGTTTCGGGCAATGAGCAGTTCTTC
CASVSGNEQFF
>NA|TRBJ2-1|many|TRBV6-6
TGTGCCAGCAGGGTCATCAATGAGCAGTTCTTC
CASRVINEQFF
>TRBD1|TRBJ1-5|few|TRBV27
TGTGCCAGCAGTACGAGGACAGGACCCAATCAGCCCCAGCATTTT
CASSTRTGPNQPQHF
>TRBD1|TRBJ1-4|NA|TRBV7-9
TGTGCCAGCAGCGGCGCCGAACAGGGGAGTAATGAAAAACTGTTTTTT
CASSGAEQGSNEKLFF
>NA|TRBJ2-1|NA|TRBV7-9
TGTGCCAGCAGCTATGCTGTAAAGAGGACAGAATTCAATGAGCAGTTCTTC
CASSYAVKRTEFNEQFF
>TRBD1|TRBJ2-1|NA|TRBV4-2
TGTGCCAGCAGCCAGGGGACAGCAAGGGATGAGCAGTTCTTC
CASSQGTARDEQFF
>NA|TRBJ2-5|many|TRBV7-8
TGTGCCAGCAGCTTAGCGGAGGGGGCCTCTAGGACCCAGTACTTC
CASSLAEGASRTQYF
>NA|TRBJ1-5|NA|TRBV23-1
TGCGCCAGCAGTCAATCCTTCCGCAGGGGCGGTCAGCCCCAGCATTTT
CASSQSFRRGGQPQHF
>NA|TRBJ2-1|few|TRBV19
TGTGCCAGTACCCAGGGGGGCGTAAGCTCCTACAATGAGCAGTTCTTC
CASTQGGVSSYNEQFF
>NA|TRBJ2-3|NA|TRBV28
TGTGCCAGCAGTTTAGGCTACGCACTCACAGATACGCAGTATTTT
CASSLGYALTDTQYF
>NA|TRBJ2-1|few|TRBV7-9
TGTGCCAGCTGTCCAGGGACGAGCTCCTACAATGAGCAGTTCTTC
CASCPGTSSYNEQFF
>TRBD1|TRBJ1-2|NA|TRBV19
TGTGCCAGTAGTGCCCCCGGGACAGGGGAGTTGTACGATGGCTACACCTTC
CASSAPGTGELYDGYTF
>NA|TRBJ2-1|few|TRBV4-1
TGCGCCAGCAGCCAAGTAAGGGTGGGACTGGATTACAATGAGCAGTTCTTC
CASSQVRVGLDYNEQFF
>TRBD1|TRBJ1-1|NA|TRBV5-1
TGCGCCAGCAGCTCCGGAGAGGGGGCGCGGAGCACTGAAGCTTTCTTT
CASSSGEGARSTEAFF
>NA|TRBJ1-1|NA|TRBV7-9
TGTGCCAGCAGCTCGACAGGCCTGGCCACTGAAGCTTTCTTT
CASSSTGLATEAFF
>TRBD1|TRBJ1-2|NA|TRBV7-9
TGTGCCAGCAGCCACCCCAGCACAGGGGAATTCTATGGCTACACCTTC
CASSHPSTGEFYGYTF
>TRBD1|TRBJ1-2|NA|TRBV28
TGTGCCAGCAGTTTTATCAGGGGGCTCAGCTATGGCTACACCTTC
CASSFIRGLSYGYTF
>NA|TRBJ1-6|NA|TRBV12-3/TRBV12-4
TGTGCCAGCAGTTTAGGGAGCGGGGCATTCCCCCTCCACTTT
CASSLGSGAFPLHF
>NA|TRBJ1-1|NA|TRBV6-1
TGTGCCAGCAGTGAATGGGCCGGGACTGAAGCTTTCTTT
CASSEWAGTEAFF